This TCR beta chain was profiled in a study of cytomegalovirus exposure and HLA in healthy donors. Study-level findings and limits: Rarity characterized most TCR sequences, yet some public TCRs appeared in many donors. According to a subsequent analysis, TCR clusters identified in the first cohort showed a tendency to co-occur across the roughly 120 validation repertoires. Cytomegalovirus association was assigned to some 160 TCR beta chains.

The donors were part of the validation cohort, which consisted of roughly 110 subjects and was separate from the first cohort of several hundred subjects. Sequenced by immunoSEQ multiplex PCR; TCRdb stores in-frame clones only, minus some. The table records some 310,000 clones, 70% to 90% of them present only once. This clone was counted a single time. Its antigen is unknown. With 10 bases removed from V and 3 bases from J, the gap between germline ends came to 11 bases. The CDR3 totals 12 residues. CDR1 is MNHEY, CDR2 SMNVEV, per germline (reference sequence). Source material: PBMCs. The chain joins TRBV27 to TRBJ2-3; weak D call: TRBD1 (5 bases). The sequence was collected from a man aged 25 to 45 in good health and CMV-seronegative. The CDR3 loop reads CATGRATDTQYF. The CDR3 DNA reads as TGTGCCACGGGCAGGGCGACAGATACGCAGTATTTT.